These T cell receptor beta chains were read from a single sample in a study of cytomegalovirus exposure and HLA in healthy donors. TCRdb's table, derived via immunoSEQ multiplex PCR, lists solely in-frame clones and lacks some. The table lists under 130,000 clones, 60% to 85% of them singletons, with approximately 3.8% in the top ten. Source material: PBMCs. These receptors all stem from a man aged 50-60 years in good health and CMV-seropositive. CDR3s include the opening cysteine and the closing phenylalanine or tryptophan. Fields, in order: CDR3 DNA, CDR3 protein, V gene, J gene, clone size, D gene. The D gene is left open where the match is weak. Size values are once, few and many counts, or a class for expanded clones, and some rows have none.

CDR3nt: TGTGCCAGCAGTCCTAGTTCTAGCGGGACTAACTACGAGCAGTACTTC
CDR3aa: CASSPSSSGTNYEQYF
v_gene: TRBV5-6
j_gene: TRBJ2-7
abundance: .
d_gene: TRBD2

CDR3nt: TGTGCCAGCAGTGAAGCTGAGACAGGGACCATCTACGAGCAGTACTTC
CDR3aa: CASSEAETGTIYEQYF
v_gene: TRBV2
j_gene: TRBJ2-7
abundance: .
d_gene: TRBD1

CDR3nt: TGTGCCACCATGACAGGGGGGTACAATGAGCAGTTCTTC
CDR3aa: CATMTGGYNEQFF
v_gene: TRBV7-9
j_gene: TRBJ2-1
abundance: .
d_gene: TRBD1

CDR3nt: TGTGCCAGCAGGACCCCAGCGGGAAAAGACAATGAGCAGTTCTTC
CDR3aa: CASRTPAGKDNEQFF
v_gene: TRBV5-4
j_gene: TRBJ2-1
abundance: .
d_gene: TRBD2

CDR3nt: TGCGCCAGCAGCTTCCAGGGGGATAGGGGCTACACCTTC
CDR3aa: CASSFQGDRGYTF
v_gene: TRBV5-1
j_gene: TRBJ1-2
abundance: .
d_gene: TRBD1

CDR3nt: TGCAGCGCCAAGACTAGCGGGCCCTACAATGAGCAGTTCTTC
CDR3aa: CSAKTSGPYNEQFF
v_gene: TRBV29-1
j_gene: TRBJ2-1
abundance: .
d_gene: TRBD2

CDR3nt: TGTGCCAGCAGCTTAGGGTCTTCCTCTTCGGGTCAGCCCCAGCATTTT
CDR3aa: CASSLGSSSSGQPQHF
v_gene: TRBV11-2
j_gene: TRBJ1-5
abundance: .
d_gene: .

CDR3nt: TGCGCCAGCAGCTTCACAGGCGTTGGTCAGCCCCAGCATTTT
CDR3aa: CASSFTGVGQPQHF
v_gene: TRBV5-1
j_gene: TRBJ1-5
abundance: once
d_gene: .

CDR3nt: TGTGCCAGCAAAAGGCAGGGTGGGGAAAAACTGTTTTTT
CDR3aa: CASKRQGGEKLFF
v_gene: TRBV28
j_gene: TRBJ1-4
abundance: .
d_gene: .

CDR3nt: TGTGCCAGTTCCAAGGAGCAGTACACCGGGGAGCTGTTTTTT
CDR3aa: CASSKEQYTGELFF
v_gene: TRBV18
j_gene: TRBJ2-2
abundance: .
d_gene: .

CDR3nt: TGTGCCAGCAGCCCCCTGGAGGCCAAGGGCTATGGCTACACCTTC
CDR3aa: CASSPLEAKGYGYTF
v_gene: TRBV14
j_gene: TRBJ1-2
abundance: .
d_gene: .

CDR3nt: TGTGCCAGCAGCCAACGGCTAGCGGAGGTCAATGAGCAGTTCTTC
CDR3aa: CASSQRLAEVNEQFF
v_gene: TRBV14
j_gene: TRBJ2-1
abundance: few
d_gene: TRBD2

CDR3nt: TGTTCCAGCAGCCGAGCGGGAGCCTCCTACGAGCAGTACTTC
CDR3aa: CSSSRAGASYEQYF
v_gene: TRBV7-9
j_gene: TRBJ2-7
abundance: .
d_gene: TRBD2

CDR3nt: TGTGCCAGCTCACCACGCGGGACAGGGGCAGGCAATCAGCCCCAGCATTTT
CDR3aa: CASSPRGTGAGNQPQHF
v_gene: TRBV18
j_gene: TRBJ1-5
abundance: once
d_gene: TRBD1

CDR3nt: TGTGCCAGCAGCTTAGGAGCCAGCGCAGATACGCAGTATTTT
CDR3aa: CASSLGASADTQYF
v_gene: TRBV7-2
j_gene: TRBJ2-3
abundance: .
d_gene: .

CDR3nt: TGTGCCAGCAGTGACGTCCCGGGGGTGGCAGATACGCAGTATTTT
CDR3aa: CASSDVPGVADTQYF
v_gene: TRBV6-4
j_gene: TRBJ2-3
abundance: .
d_gene: .

CDR3nt: TGTGCCAGCAGTTTAACCCGGTACGGGGAGCTGTTTTTT
CDR3aa: CASSLTRYGELFF
v_gene: TRBV28
j_gene: TRBJ2-2
abundance: .
d_gene: .

CDR3nt: TGTGCCAGCGCCGGATCCATAGCGGGACCGAACAATGAGCAGTTCTTC
CDR3aa: CASAGSIAGPNNEQFF
v_gene: TRBV7-6
j_gene: TRBJ2-1
abundance: .
d_gene: TRBD2

CDR3nt: TGCGCCAGCAGCCAAGATGGAGGGGTAGGGGAGACCCAGTACTTC
CDR3aa: CASSQDGGVGETQYF
v_gene: TRBV4-3
j_gene: TRBJ2-5
abundance: .
d_gene: .

CDR3nt: TGCGCCAGCAGCCCAGGACAGGGGGCGCACGAGCAGTACTTC
CDR3aa: CASSPGQGAHEQYF
v_gene: TRBV5-1
j_gene: TRBJ2-7
abundance: once
d_gene: TRBD1

CDR3nt: TGTGCCAGCACTCAGACTAGCGGGGCCTGGGAGCAGTACTTC
CDR3aa: CASTQTSGAWEQYF
v_gene: TRBV6-5
j_gene: TRBJ2-7
abundance: .
d_gene: TRBD2

CDR3nt: TGTGCCAGCAGTTTGGCAGGCTCTAATGAAAAACTGTTTTTT
CDR3aa: CASSLAGSNEKLFF
v_gene: TRBV27
j_gene: TRBJ1-4
abundance: .
d_gene: .

CDR3nt: TGTGCCAGCAGCCGAGAGACTAGCGGGACAGCAGATACGCAGTATTTT
CDR3aa: CASSRETSGTADTQYF
v_gene: TRBV4-2
j_gene: TRBJ2-3
abundance: .
d_gene: TRBD2

CDR3nt: TGTGCCAGCAGTCCGCTAGGGGGCGGGAGGAGGAACGAGCAGTACTTC
CDR3aa: CASSPLGGGRRNEQYF
v_gene: TRBV27
j_gene: TRBJ2-7
abundance: .
d_gene: .

CDR3nt: TGTGCCAGCAGCCGCCAGCGGGACCCCTACGAGCAGTACTTC
CDR3aa: CASSRQRDPYEQYF
v_gene: TRBV21-1
j_gene: TRBJ2-7
abundance: .
d_gene: .

CDR3nt: TGTGCCAGTAGTATCCCAGGGACAGGGGATAGCAATCAGCCCCAGCATTTT
CDR3aa: CASSIPGTGDSNQPQHF
v_gene: TRBV19
j_gene: TRBJ1-5
abundance: .
d_gene: TRBD1

CDR3nt: TGTGCCAGCAGTACGGGAGGAAGAGCATACGAGCAGTACTTC
CDR3aa: CASSTGGRAYEQYF
v_gene: TRBV28
j_gene: TRBJ2-7
abundance: .
d_gene: TRBD2

CDR3nt: TGTGCCAGCAGTGAAGCGCAGGAGGGGGCAGAGACCCAGTACTTC
CDR3aa: CASSEAQEGAETQYF
v_gene: TRBV6-1
j_gene: TRBJ2-5
abundance: .
d_gene: .

CDR3nt: TGTGCCAGCAGTTTAGGTCGGGGTGGGGAGACCCAGTACTTC
CDR3aa: CASSLGRGGETQYF
v_gene: TRBV27
j_gene: TRBJ2-5
abundance: .
d_gene: .

CDR3nt: TGTGCCACCAGCAGAGATGTTTTAAGCGGAGAGCAGTTCTTC
CDR3aa: CATSRDVLSGEQFF
v_gene: TRBV15
j_gene: TRBJ2-1
abundance: .
d_gene: .

CDR3nt: TGTGCCAGCAGCCGCCCACTAGCGGGAGGCACAGATACGCAGTATTTT
CDR3aa: CASSRPLAGGTDTQYF
v_gene: TRBV7-2
j_gene: TRBJ2-3
abundance: .
d_gene: TRBD2

CDR3nt: TGCGCCAGCAGCGGGACAGGGAGCAACACTGAAGCTTTCTTT
CDR3aa: CASSGTGSNTEAFF
v_gene: TRBV5-1
j_gene: TRBJ1-1
abundance: .
d_gene: TRBD1

CDR3nt: TGTGCCAGCAGCTTAGCGGGAGCAACAGATACGCAGTATTTT
CDR3aa: CASSLAGATDTQYF
v_gene: TRBV11-3
j_gene: TRBJ2-3
abundance: .
d_gene: .

CDR3nt: TGCAGCGTGGTGGGGACAGGGAAACAGCGGGTAGCCTACGAGCAGTACTTC
CDR3aa: CSVVGTGKQRVAYEQYF
v_gene: TRBV29-1
j_gene: TRBJ2-7
abundance: .
d_gene: TRBD1

CDR3nt: TGTGCCAGTAGTAGGACGGGGGATATCTACAATGAGCAGTTCTTC
CDR3aa: CASSRTGDIYNEQFF
v_gene: TRBV19
j_gene: TRBJ2-1
abundance: .
d_gene: .

CDR3nt: TGTGCCAGCAGCCACGGCGGGGTAAAGACCGGGGAGCTGTTTTTT
CDR3aa: CASSHGGVKTGELFF
v_gene: TRBV4-2
j_gene: TRBJ2-2
abundance: .
d_gene: .

CDR3nt: TGTGCCAGCAGTACCCGCTTGCGGGAGGCCGGGAATGAGCAGTTCTTC
CDR3aa: CASSTRLREAGNEQFF
v_gene: TRBV27
j_gene: TRBJ2-1
abundance: few
d_gene: TRBD2

CDR3nt: TGTGCCACCGGGACAGCGGGAGGAGAGGCCCAGTACTTC
CDR3aa: CATGTAGGEAQYF
v_gene: TRBV2
j_gene: TRBJ2-5
abundance: .
d_gene: TRBD2

CDR3nt: TGTGCCAGCAGCCCGGAGGGGAGTAGCGGGAGATCCTACGAGCAGTACTTC
CDR3aa: CASSPEGSSGRSYEQYF
v_gene: TRBV13
j_gene: TRBJ2-7
abundance: .
d_gene: TRBD2

CDR3nt: TGTGCCAGCAGCTTAGGGGGGGGACAACAAGAGACCCAGTACTTC
CDR3aa: CASSLGGGQQETQYF
v_gene: TRBV11-3
j_gene: TRBJ2-5
abundance: .
d_gene: .

CDR3nt: TGTGCCAGCAGCTACCCTAGCTTTAGTGAGCAGTTCTTC
CDR3aa: CASSYPSFSEQFF
v_gene: TRBV11-2
j_gene: TRBJ2-1
abundance: .
d_gene: .

CDR3nt: TGTGCCAGCAGTTTAAAACTAGCGGGGTACCAAGAGACCCAGTACTTC
CDR3aa: CASSLKLAGYQETQYF
v_gene: TRBV27
j_gene: TRBJ2-5
abundance: .
d_gene: TRBD2

CDR3nt: TGTGCCAGCAGTTACCTAGACAGGTACACAGATACGCAGTATTTT
CDR3aa: CASSYLDRYTDTQYF
v_gene: TRBV6-5
j_gene: TRBJ2-3
abundance: .
d_gene: .

CDR3nt: TGTGCCAGCGGGACTAGCGAGGCAGATACGCAGTATTTT
CDR3aa: CASGTSEADTQYF
v_gene: TRBV9
j_gene: TRBJ2-3
abundance: .
d_gene: TRBD2

CDR3nt: TGTGCCAGCAGGGACAGGCCCTACGAGCAGTACTTC
CDR3aa: CASRDRPYEQYF
v_gene: TRBV2
j_gene: TRBJ2-7
abundance: .
d_gene: TRBD1

CDR3nt: TGTGCCAGCAGCATACTAGCGGGAAACTACGAGCAGTACTTC
CDR3aa: CASSILAGNYEQYF
v_gene: TRBV9
j_gene: TRBJ2-7
abundance: .
d_gene: TRBD2

CDR3nt: TGTGCCAGCAGCGAGGGACTAGCGGACTCCTACGAGCAGTACTTC
CDR3aa: CASSEGLADSYEQYF
v_gene: TRBV5-4
j_gene: TRBJ2-7
abundance: .
d_gene: TRBD2

CDR3nt: TGTGCCAGCAGCTTAACAGGGGGCGATGGCTACACCTTC
CDR3aa: CASSLTGGDGYTF
v_gene: TRBV7-3
j_gene: TRBJ1-2
abundance: few
d_gene: TRBD1